This passage covers 31 T cell receptor beta chains from one sample sequenced in a study of cytomegalovirus exposure and HLA in healthy donors. Primers included in the PCR were 60 Vbeta and 13 Jbeta primers. Using immunoSEQ multiplex PCR, the repertoire was profiled, and TCRdb retains in-frame clones only, with some absent. The sample gives over 55,000 clones, around 80% of which show up once; around 4% is in the top ten. Sequenced: PBMCs. All receptors derive from a woman in her twenties or thirties in good health and CMV-seronegative.

The chain joins TRBV10-1 to TRBJ1-5, with TRBD1 identical over 7 bases. In germline, CDR1 is WNHNN, CDR2 SYGVQD (reference sequence). V trimming: 4 bases; J trimming: 1 base; junction bases outside the gene matches: 22. The CDR3 has 21 residues. The CDR3 coding sequence is TGCGCCAGCAGTGCTCGATCGATGTATGGAGGGGGCGTAAGGAGCAATCAGCCCCAGCATTTT. Its translation is CASSARSMYGGGVRSNQPQHF.

The V gene is TRBV30, the J gene TRBJ1-1; 11 positions agree with TRBD1. The CDR3 contains 14 residues. V was pared by 5 bases and J by 6 bases, with 8 bases of the junction left unmatched. Germline V gene data show CDR1 as GTSNPN and CDR2 as SVGIG (reference sequence). The CDR3 bases are TGTGCCTGGTCGCCGGGACAGGGGGTCGCTGAAGCTTTCTTT. It codes for CAWSPGQGVAEAFF.

The CDR3 DNA follows: TGTGCCATCAGTGAGTCGGGACAGGGGAATCAGCCCCAGCATTTT. It encodes CAISESGQGNQPQHF. The V call is TRBV10-3, the J call TRBJ1-5; 10 positions agree with TRBD1. This CDR3 spans 15 amino acids. Germline V gives CDR1 ENHRY, CDR2 SYGVKD. J gave up 4 bases and V 0 bases, and 0 bases lay outside the gene matches.

V and J are TRBV5-1 and TRBJ2-7, with TRBD1 matching over 9 bases. The CDR3 is 14 amino acids. The V gene's germline CDR1 is SGHRS and CDR2 YFSETQ. V was clipped by 4 bases and J by 2 bases; unmatched bases: 4. The CDR3 loop is CASSPRDRAYEQYF. CDR3 nucleotides: TGCGCCAGCAGCCCCCGGGACAGGGCCTACGAGCAGTACTTC.

The CDR3 sequence is CAWGHLSNQPQHF. In DNA form, the CDR3 reads TGTGCCTGGGGACACCTTAGCAATCAGCCCCAGCATTTT. V usage is TRBV30 and J usage is TRBJ1-5; D is perhaps TRBD1 (5 bases). V shed 5 bases and J shed 0 bases, with 8 bases lying between them. CDR1 is GTSNPN, CDR2 SVGIG, per germline (reference sequence). The CDR3 contains 13 residues.

The V call is TRBV14, the J call TRBJ1-2; weak D call: TRBD1 (6 bases). Trimming stripped 4 bases from V and 12 bases from J, with 15 bases between. The germline CDR1 and CDR2 sequences are SGHDN and FVKESK. The CDR3 length is 12 residues. CDR3 DNA sequence: TGTGCCAGCAGCCCTCAGGGGCTTCTCCACACCTTC. It specifies CASSPQGLLHTF.

The chain combines TRBV14 with TRBJ2-7, with a weak D call TRBD2 (6 bases). V dropped 9 bases and J dropped 2 bases, with 23 bases sitting between them. CDR3 length equals 16 residues. Germline CDR1 reads SGHDN; CDR2 reads FVKESK. The CDR3, as DNA: TGTGCCAGAGGCCCGGGTCGGGGGTGTGTGACCTACGAGCAGTACTTC. It specifies CARGPGRGCVTYEQYF.

The CDR3 protein is CSGGLVDTQYF. CDR3 bases: TGCAGTGGCGGGTTGGTAGATACGCAGTATTTT. J is TRBJ2-3 and V is TRBV20-1, with D tentatively TRBD2 (5 bases). Trimming removed 7 bases from V and 5 bases from J, with 10 bases in between. This CDR3 has 11 amino acids. From germline, CDR1 is DFQATT and CDR2 SNEGSKA (reference sequence).

The chain employs TRBV6-5 and TRBJ2-7; D is perhaps TRBD2 (5 bases). The ends were cut back, 2 bases at V and 2 bases at J, with 10 bases in the middle. The CDR3 loop spans 14 amino acids. Germline V gives CDR1 MNHEY, CDR2 SVGAGI. The CDR3 here is CASSYAGRTYEQYF. The DNA for the CDR3 is TGTGCCAGCAGTTACGCGGGTCGAACCTACGAGCAGTACTTC.

The rearrangement uses TRBV18 and TRBJ2-2; 9 bases agree with TRBD1. Germline CDR1 and CDR2: KGHSH and LQKENI. There are 15 residues in the CDR3. V lost 6 bases and J lost 8; bases outside the gene matches: 10. The CDR3 sequence is CASSPGQGFAGELFF. As DNA, the CDR3 is TGTGCCAGCTCCCCGGGACAGGGCTTCGCGGGGGAGCTGTTTTTT.

The rearrangement joins TRBV6-1 to TRBJ2-7, with D possibly being TRBD1 (5 bases). V was shortened by 2 bases and J by 4 bases, with 12 bases between the two germline ends. CDR3 length: 14 residues. In germline, CDR1 is MNHNS, CDR2 SASEGT. CDR3 bases: TGTGCCAGCAGTGAAATAGGGGCAGCGTACGAGCAGTACTTC. Amino acid sequence: CASSEIGAAYEQYF.

The rearrangement joins TRBV5-1 to TRBJ1-5, with a possible D match to TRBD1 (6 bases). The CDR3 runs to 14 residues. Trimming removed 0 bases from V and 6 bases from J, with 10 bases in between. Germline CDR1 reads SGHRS; CDR2 reads YFSETQ. CDR3 amino acids: CASSLGEGGQPQHF. The CDR3 DNA reads as TGCGCCAGCAGCTTGGGGGAGGGGGGTCAGCCCCAGCATTTT.

The V call is TRBV5-4, the J call TRBJ2-2, with TRBD2 as a possible D gene (5 bases). The CDR3 spans 13 residues. V shed 5 bases and J shed 5 bases, with 10 bases lying between them. Germline CDR1 is SGHNT and CDR2 is YYREEE (reference sequence). CDR3 nucleotides: TGTGCCAGCAGTCAAGGAGGAACCGGGGAGCTGTTTTTT. Translating it yields CASSQGGTGELFF.

This chain uses TRBV7-9 with TRBJ1-2; D may be TRBD1 (5 bases). There are 14 residues in the CDR3. V was trimmed by 6 bases and J by 8 bases, leaving 19 bases between them. Germline values: CDR1 SEHNR, CDR2 FQNEAQ (reference sequence). CDR3 DNA sequence: TGTGCCAGCAGTGTGACCGGGACTTGGGACGGCTACACCTTC. Its protein is CASSVTGTWDGYTF.

This sequence joins TRBV15 and TRBJ1-2; TRBD1 aligns across 7 bases. The CDR3 contains 14 residues. The germline CDR1 and CDR2 sequences are LNHNV and YYDKDF (reference sequence). V shed 3 bases and J 6 bases; nucleotides not matched to a gene: 7. CDR3 in amino acids: CATSSAGTDDGYTF. The CDR3 DNA follows: TGTGCCACCAGCAGTGCAGGGACAGACGATGGCTACACCTTC.

DNA for the CDR3: TGCGCCATCGGGACAGGGAATGTAAATCAGCCCCAGCATTTT. It encodes CAIGTGNVNQPQHF. This rearrangement joins TRBV10-1 to TRBJ1-5, with 9 bases identical to TRBD1. The CDR3 totals 14 residues. CDR1 is WNHNN and CDR2 is SYGVQD in the germline V gene (reference sequence). The trim removed 10 bases at V and 4 bases at J, leaving 8 bases unmatched.

V and J are TRBV30 and TRBJ1-6; weak D call: TRBD1 (5 bases). This CDR3 is built from 14 residues. CDR1 is GTSNPN and CDR2 is SVGIG in the germline V gene (reference sequence). Trimming pared 4 bases from V and 8 bases from J, leaving 15 bases between. The CDR3 is CAWTSGLQYSPLHF. The CDR3, as DNA: TGTGCCTGGACCTCGGGACTTCAATATTCACCCCTCCACTTT.

In DNA, the CDR3 is TGTGCCAGCAGGCTAGACAGGGGGCGAACTGAAGCTTTCTTT. It specifies CASRLDRGRTEAFF. The rearrangement joins TRBV28 to TRBJ1-1; 10 bases match TRBD1. CDR1 is MDHEN, CDR2 SYDVKM, per germline. This CDR3 contains 14 residues. The V gene end was trimmed by 6 bases and the J gene end by 5 bases; junction bases not matched to a gene: 6.

This clone was counted a single time. V usage is TRBV7-9 and J usage is TRBJ1-4, with 7 bases aligning to TRBD1. This CDR3 is 15 amino acids long. The V gene end was trimmed by 1 base and the J gene end by 7 bases; junction bases not matched to a gene: 6. CDR1 SEHNR and CDR2 FQNEAQ come from the germline V gene (reference sequence). CDR3 sequence: CASSLGGGRFEKLFF. Here the CDR3 DNA reads TGTGCCAGCAGCTTAGGAGGGGGCCGCTTTGAAAAACTGTTTTTT.

This clone came up once. This sequence joins TRBV28 and TRBJ1-2, with 7 bases fitting TRBD1. The CDR3 consists of 16 residues. CDR1 is MDHEN, CDR2 SYDVKM, per germline. The V gene end was trimmed by 0 bases and the J gene end by 3 bases; junction bases not matched to a gene: 7. The CDR3 loop is CASSLWGRGMDYGYTF. The CDR3 DNA sequence: TGTGCCAGCAGTTTATGGGGCAGGGGGATGGACTATGGCTACACCTTC.

This clone came up a few times. The chain employs TRBV6-1 and TRBJ1-1; 10 nucleotides align to TRBD1. Germline CDR1 and CDR2: MNHNS and SASEGT. Trimming removed 4 bases from V and 0 bases from J; junction bases left unmatched: 5. This CDR3 contains 16 residues. CDR3 bases: TGTGCCAGCAGTGCCCGGGACAGGGGCATGAACACTGAAGCTTTCTTT. This encodes CASSARDRGMNTEAFF.

This clone occurred a few times. The rearrangement links TRBV10-1 to TRBJ1-2; 10 nucleotides align to TRBD1. This CDR3 spans 13 amino acids. Germline loops: CDR1 WNHNN, CDR2 SYGVQD (reference sequence). Trimming cost V 3 bases and J 7 bases; bases outside gene matches: 2. CDR3 DNA sequence: TGCGCCAGCAGTGACGGGACAGGGGCTGGCTACACCTTC. Translating it yields CASSDGTGAGYTF.

The genes are TRBV6-5 and TRBJ1-3; 8 bases are shared with TRBD1. V trimming: 9 bases; J trimming: 4 bases; junction bases outside the gene matches: 5. Germline CDR1 is MNHEY and CDR2 is SVGAGI. There are 13 residues in the CDR3. For the CDR3, the DNA is TGTGCCAGTTCCACAGGGGGGGGAAACACCATATATTTT. Protein product: CASSTGGGNTIYF.

This sequence joins TRBV13 and TRBJ2-1, with TRBD2 matching 8 bases. CDR1 is PRHDT, CDR2 FYEKMQ, per germline (reference sequence). The V gene end was trimmed by 6 bases and the J gene end by 4 bases; junction bases not matched to a gene: 8. The CDR3 totals 15 residues. CDR3 loop: CASSPAGGTYNEQFF. CDR3 coding DNA: TGTGCCAGCAGTCCCGCGGGAGGTACATACAATGAGCAGTTCTTC.

V and J are TRBV7-2 and TRBJ2-1; no definite D call. Trimming pared 1 base from V and 8 bases from J, leaving 15 bases between. The CDR3 extends over 15 amino acids. Germline-derived CDR1 and CDR2 are SGHTA and FQGNSA. CDR3 sequence: CASSLDAGGWDEQFF. The CDR3 coding sequence is TGTGCCAGCAGCTTAGACGCAGGTGGGTGGGATGAGCAGTTCTTC.

V and J are TRBV29-1 and TRBJ2-5; a weak D match, TRBD1 (5 bases). CDR1 and CDR2 (germline): SQVTM, ANQGSEA. V lost 4 bases, J lost 7 bases, and 16 bases lay in between. The CDR3 runs 13 residues. The CDR3 protein is CSVASRAFWTQYF. CDR3 bases: TGCAGCGTTGCATCCAGGGCCTTCTGGACCCAGTACTTC.

The rearrangement links TRBV5-4 to TRBJ2-1; no clear D gene. CDR1 SGHNT and CDR2 YYREEE come from the germline V gene (reference sequence). Trimming removed 4 bases at V and 0 bases at J, with 8 bases between. The CDR3 contains 14 residues. The CDR3 protein is CASSRSSSYNEQFF. The DNA for the CDR3 is TGTGCCAGCAGCCGGTCTAGCTCCTACAATGAGCAGTTCTTC.

CDR3 bases: TGCAGCGCCAGCGGTGGTGGCACAGATACGCAGTATTTT. Translation gives CSASGGGTDTQYF. This chain links TRBV29-1 with TRBJ2-3; D possibly corresponds to TRBD2 (5 bases). The CDR3 covers 13 residues. The germline V gene encodes CDR1 SQVTM and CDR2 ANQGSEA. Trimming removed 7 bases at V and 1 base at J, with 12 bases between.

The chain is built from TRBV11-2 and TRBJ1-4; 10 bases fit TRBD1. The V gene's germline CDR1 is SGHAT and CDR2 FQNNGV. The J segment lost 7 bases and the V segment lost 1 base, leaving 6 bases of the junction unmatched. This CDR3 is built from 16 residues. In DNA form, the CDR3 reads TGTGCCAGCAGCTTAGTTGGACAGGGGGTTAGTGAAAAACTGTTTTTT. Translation gives CASSLVGQGVSEKLFF.

This rearrangement joins TRBV5-4 to TRBJ1-1; D not certain. The germline V gene encodes CDR1 SGHNT and CDR2 YYREEE (reference sequence). The CDR3 spans 12 residues. The V end lost 4 bases, the J end lost 4 bases, and 8 bases lay between the germline ends. For the CDR3, the DNA is TGTGCCAGCAGCGGAGCTGGCACTGAAGCTTTCTTT. Encoded protein: CASSGAGTEAFF.

The rearrangement joins TRBV28 to TRBJ1-2; D not resolved. The V and J ends lost 4 bases and 4 bases respectively, with 7 bases between them. Per germline, CDR1 MDHEN and CDR2 SYDVKM. This CDR3 spans 12 amino acids. The CDR3 nucleotides read TGTGCCAGCAGTTCCCTACCCTATGGCTACACCTTC. Translating gives CASSSLPYGYTF.